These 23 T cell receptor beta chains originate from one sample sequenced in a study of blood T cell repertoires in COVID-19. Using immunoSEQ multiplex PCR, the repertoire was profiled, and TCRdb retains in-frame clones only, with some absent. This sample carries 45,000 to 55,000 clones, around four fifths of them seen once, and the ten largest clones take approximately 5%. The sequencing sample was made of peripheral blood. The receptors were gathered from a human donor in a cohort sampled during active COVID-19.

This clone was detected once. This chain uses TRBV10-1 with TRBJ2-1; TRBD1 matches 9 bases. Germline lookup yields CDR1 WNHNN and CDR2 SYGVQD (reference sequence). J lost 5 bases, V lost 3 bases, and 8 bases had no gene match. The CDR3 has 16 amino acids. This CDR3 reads CASSEMGTGLNNEQFF. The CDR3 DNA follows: TGCGCCAGCAGTGAAATGGGGACAGGGCTAAACAATGAGCAGTTCTTC.

CDR3: CASSESGFSNQPQHF. CDR3 nucleotides: TGTGCCAGCAGTGAATCGGGTTTTAGCAATCAGCCCCAGCATTTT. The chain joins TRBV2 to TRBJ1-5; no definite D call. Germline V CDR1 and CDR2: SNHLY, FYNNEI. V was trimmed by 2 bases and J by 0 bases, leaving 8 bases between them. This CDR3 region has 15 residues. The full variable domain, in which reference TRBV2 and TRBJ1-5 provide the parts outside the CDR3, is EPEVTQTPSHQVTQMGQEVILRCVPISNHLYFYWYRQILGQKVEFLVSFYNNEISEKSEIFDDQFSVERPDGSNFTLKIRSTKLEDSAMYFCASSESGFSNQPQHFGDGTRLSIL.

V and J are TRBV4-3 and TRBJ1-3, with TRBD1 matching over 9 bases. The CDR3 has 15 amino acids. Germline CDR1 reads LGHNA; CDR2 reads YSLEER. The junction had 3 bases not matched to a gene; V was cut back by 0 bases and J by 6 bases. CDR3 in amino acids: CASSQEGTGLNTIYF. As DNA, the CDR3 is TGCGCCAGCAGCCAAGAGGGGACAGGGTTAAACACCATATATTTT.

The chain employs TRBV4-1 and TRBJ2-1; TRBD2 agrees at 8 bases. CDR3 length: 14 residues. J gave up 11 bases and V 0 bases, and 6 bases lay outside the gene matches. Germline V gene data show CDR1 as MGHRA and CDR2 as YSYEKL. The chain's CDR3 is CASSQDAGGGKQFF. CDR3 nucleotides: TGCGCCAGCAGCCAAGACGCCGGGGGGGGCAAGCAGTTCTTC.

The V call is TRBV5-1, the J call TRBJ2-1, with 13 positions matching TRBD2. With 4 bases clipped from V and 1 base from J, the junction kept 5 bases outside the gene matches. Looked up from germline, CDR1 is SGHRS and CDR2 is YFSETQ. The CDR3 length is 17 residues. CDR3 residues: CASSLGTSGASYNEQFF. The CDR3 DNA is TGCGCCAGCAGCCTAGGGACTAGCGGGGCATCCTACAATGAGCAGTTCTTC.

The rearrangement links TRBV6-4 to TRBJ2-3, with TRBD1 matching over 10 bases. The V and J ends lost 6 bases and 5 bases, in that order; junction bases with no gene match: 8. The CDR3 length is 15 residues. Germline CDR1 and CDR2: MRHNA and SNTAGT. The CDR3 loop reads CASSPGQGGGDTQYF. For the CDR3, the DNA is TGTGCCAGCAGCCCTGGACAGGGGGGAGGAGATACGCAGTATTTT.

CDR3 sequence reads: CASSPREPGRSGANVLTF. The CDR3 coding sequence is TGTGCCAGCTCACCGCGCGAGCCAGGGCGCTCTGGGGCCAACGTCCTGACTTTC. V gene TRBV18 combines with J gene TRBJ2-6; D may be TRBD1 (5 bases). The germline gives CDR1 KGHSH, CDR2 LQKENI. The ends were cut back, 3 bases at V and 0 bases at J, with 15 bases in the middle. This CDR3 region has 18 residues.

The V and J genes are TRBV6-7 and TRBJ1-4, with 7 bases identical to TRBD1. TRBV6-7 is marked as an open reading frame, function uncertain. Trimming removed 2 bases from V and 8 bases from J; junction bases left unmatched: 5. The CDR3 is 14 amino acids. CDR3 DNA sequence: TGTGCCAGCAGTTACCGGGACAGATACGAAAAACTGTTTTTT. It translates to CASSYRDRYEKLFF.

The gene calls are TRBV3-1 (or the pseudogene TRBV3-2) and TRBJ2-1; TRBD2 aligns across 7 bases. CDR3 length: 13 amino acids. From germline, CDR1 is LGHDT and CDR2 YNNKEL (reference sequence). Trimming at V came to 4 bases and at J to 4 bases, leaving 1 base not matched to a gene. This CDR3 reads CASSRGGYNEQFF. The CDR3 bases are TGTGCCAGCAGCCGCGGGGGTTACAATGAGCAGTTCTTC.

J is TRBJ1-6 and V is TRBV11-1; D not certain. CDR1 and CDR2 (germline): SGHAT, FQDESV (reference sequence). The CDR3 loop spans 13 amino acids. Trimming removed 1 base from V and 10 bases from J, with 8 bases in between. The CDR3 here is CASSLGSSSPLHF. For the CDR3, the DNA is TGTGCCAGCAGCTTAGGGAGTAGCTCACCCCTCCACTTT. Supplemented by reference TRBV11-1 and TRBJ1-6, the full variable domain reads EAEVAQSPRYKITEKSQAVAFWCDPISGHATLYWYRQILGQGPELLVQFQDESVVDDSQLPKDRFSAERLKGVDSTLKIQPAELGDSAMYLCASSLGSSSPLHFGNGTRLTVT.

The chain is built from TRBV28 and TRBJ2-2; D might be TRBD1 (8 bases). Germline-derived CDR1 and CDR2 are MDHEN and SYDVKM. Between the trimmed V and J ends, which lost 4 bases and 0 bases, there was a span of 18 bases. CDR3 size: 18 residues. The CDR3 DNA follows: TGTGCCAGCAGTTCCCGACAGGGGAGGGCCTCGAACACCGGGGAGCTGTTTTTT. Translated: CASSSRQGRASNTGELFF.

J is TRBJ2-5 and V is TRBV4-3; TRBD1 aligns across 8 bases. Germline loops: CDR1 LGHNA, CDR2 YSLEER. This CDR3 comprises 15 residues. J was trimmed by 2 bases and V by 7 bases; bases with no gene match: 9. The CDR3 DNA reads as TGCGCCAGCATCCAGGACAGGGTTCAACAAGAGACCCAGTACTTC. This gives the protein CASIQDRVQQETQYF.

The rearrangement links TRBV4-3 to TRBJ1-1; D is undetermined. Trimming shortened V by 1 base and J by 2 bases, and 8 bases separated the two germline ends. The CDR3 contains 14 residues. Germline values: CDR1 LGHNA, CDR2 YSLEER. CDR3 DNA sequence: TGCGCCAGCAGCCAAGTAAATATAAACACTGAAGCTTTCTTT. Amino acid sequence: CASSQVNINTEAFF.

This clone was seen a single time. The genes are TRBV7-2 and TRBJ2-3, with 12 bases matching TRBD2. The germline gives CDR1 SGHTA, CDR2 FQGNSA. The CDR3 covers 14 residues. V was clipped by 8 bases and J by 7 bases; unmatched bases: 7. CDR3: CASCTSGGRNTQYF. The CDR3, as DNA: TGTGCCAGCTGCACTAGCGGGGGGAGGAATACGCAGTATTTT.

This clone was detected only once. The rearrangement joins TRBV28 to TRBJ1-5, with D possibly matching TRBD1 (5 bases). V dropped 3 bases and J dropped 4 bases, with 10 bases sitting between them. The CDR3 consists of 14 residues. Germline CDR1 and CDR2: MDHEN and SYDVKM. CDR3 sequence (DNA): TGTGCCAGCAGTTTTATTGGGGGGAATCAGCCCCAGCATTTT. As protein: CASSFIGGNQPQHF.

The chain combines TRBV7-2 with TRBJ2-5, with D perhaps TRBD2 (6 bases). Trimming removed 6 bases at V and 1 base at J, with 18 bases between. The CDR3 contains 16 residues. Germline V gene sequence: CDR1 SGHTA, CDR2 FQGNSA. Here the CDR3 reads CASSYSIAARQETQYF. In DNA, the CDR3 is TGTGCCAGCAGTTATTCCATAGCGGCGCGCCAAGAGACCCAGTACTTC. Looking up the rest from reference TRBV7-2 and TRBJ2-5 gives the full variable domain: GAGVSQSPSNKVTEKGKDVELRCDPISGHTALYWYRQSLGQGLEFLIYFQGNSAPDKSGLPSDRFSAERTGGSVSTLTIQRTQQEDSAVYLCASSYSIAARQETQYFGPGTRLLVL.

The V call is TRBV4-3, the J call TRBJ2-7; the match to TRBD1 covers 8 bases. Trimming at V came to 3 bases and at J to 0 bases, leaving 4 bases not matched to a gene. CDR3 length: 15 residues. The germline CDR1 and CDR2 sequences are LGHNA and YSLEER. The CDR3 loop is CASSHTTGASYEQYF. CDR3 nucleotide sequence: TGCGCCAGCAGCCACACGACAGGGGCCTCCTACGAGCAGTACTTC.

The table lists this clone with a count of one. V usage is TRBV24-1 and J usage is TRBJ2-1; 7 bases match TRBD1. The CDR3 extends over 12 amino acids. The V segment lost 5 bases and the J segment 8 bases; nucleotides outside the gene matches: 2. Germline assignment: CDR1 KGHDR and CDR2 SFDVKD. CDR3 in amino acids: CATSGTGHEQFF. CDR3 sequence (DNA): TGTGCCACCAGTGGGACAGGACATGAGCAGTTCTTC.

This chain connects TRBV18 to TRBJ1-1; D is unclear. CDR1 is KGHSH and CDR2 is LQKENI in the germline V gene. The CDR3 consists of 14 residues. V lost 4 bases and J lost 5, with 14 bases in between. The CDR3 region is CASSQESGRTEAFF. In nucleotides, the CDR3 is TGTGCCAGCTCACAGGAAAGCGGGAGAACTGAAGCTTTCTTT.

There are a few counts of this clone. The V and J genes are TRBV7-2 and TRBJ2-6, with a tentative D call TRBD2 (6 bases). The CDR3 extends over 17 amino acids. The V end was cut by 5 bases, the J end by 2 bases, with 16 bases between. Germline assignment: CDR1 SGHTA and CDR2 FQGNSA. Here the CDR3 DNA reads TGTGCCAGCAGCCCGGGACTGCTGACGACTGGGGCCAACGTCCTGACTTTC. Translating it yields CASSPGLLTTGANVLTF.

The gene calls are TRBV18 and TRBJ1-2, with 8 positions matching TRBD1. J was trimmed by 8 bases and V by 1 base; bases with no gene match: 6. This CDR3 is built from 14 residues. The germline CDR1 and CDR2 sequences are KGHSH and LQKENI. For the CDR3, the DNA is TGTGCCAGCTCACCACGAGAGACAGGGGAAGGCTACACCTTC. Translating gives CASSPRETGEGYTF.

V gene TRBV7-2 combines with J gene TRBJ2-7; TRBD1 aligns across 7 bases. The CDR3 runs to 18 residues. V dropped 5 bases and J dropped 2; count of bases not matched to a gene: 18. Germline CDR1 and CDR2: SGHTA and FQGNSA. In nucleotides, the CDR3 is TGTGCCAGCAGCGTTGGCTGGGACAGTCGATTAGTTACCTACGAGCAGTACTTC. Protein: CASSVGWDSRLVTYEQYF. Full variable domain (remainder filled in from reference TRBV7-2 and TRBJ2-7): GAGVSQSPSNKVTEKGKDVELRCDPISGHTALYWYRQSLGQGLEFLIYFQGNSAPDKSGLPSDRFSAERTGGSVSTLTIQRTQQEDSAVYLCASSVGWDSRLVTYEQYFGPGTRLTVT.

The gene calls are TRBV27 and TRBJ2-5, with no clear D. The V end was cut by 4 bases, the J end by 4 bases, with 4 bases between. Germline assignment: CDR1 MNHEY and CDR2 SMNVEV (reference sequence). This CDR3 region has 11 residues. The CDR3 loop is CASSSSETQYF. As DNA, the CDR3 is TGTGCCAGCAGTTCGTCAGAGACCCAGTACTTC.